This T cell receptor (beta chain) was identified in a study of shared clonotypes between healthy human individuals. The V and J ends lost 2 bases and 1 base respectively, with 8 bases between them. The CDR3 runs 14 residues. Germline V gene data show CDR1 as MNHNS and CDR2 as SASEGT. Positively selected for CCR7, the CD45RO-negative cells used as naive CD8 cells excluded terminally differentiated effector memory CD45RA+ cells. Evenly divided among several immunoSEQ plates was the genomic DNA of each subset. The table came from immunoSEQ multiplex PCR; TCRdb's copy has only in-frame clones and leaves some out. The sample includes under 2,000,000 clones, about 95% of them seen just once.

This receptor was taken from a man between 18 and 29 years old in good health. Material for sequencing was naive CD8+ T cells sorted from blood. The chain recombines TRBV6-1 with TRBJ1-1, with D hard to call. DNA of the CDR3: TGTGCCAGCAGTGAAATGGCAGAGAACACTGAAGCTTTCTTT. This codes for CASSEMAENTEAFF.